What follows are 26 T cell receptor beta chains derived from one specimen sequenced in a study of control samples from healthy donors and cancer patients. The data were produced by immunoSEQ multiplex PCR, yet TCRdb's version contains in-frame clones alone and is incomplete. The sample holds about 30,000 clones, roughly 89% seen once. Sequencing was performed on PBMCs. The receptors derive from a man aged 50-59 years with lung cancer.

The V and J genes are TRBV4-3 and TRBJ2-1, with TRBD2 matching 13 bases. Germline V gene sequence: CDR1 LGHNA, CDR2 YSLEER. The CDR3 contains 18 residues. Trimming cost V 3 bases and J 1 base; bases outside gene matches: 6. CDR3 bases: TGCGCCAGCAGCCACATCCGACTAGCGGGGGGTTCCTACAATGAGCAGTTCTTC. Its protein product is CASSHIRLAGGSYNEQFF.

The chain employs TRBV19 and TRBJ1-4; 10 bases are a match to TRBD1. Trimming cost V 3 bases and J 8 bases; bases outside gene matches: 3. The CDR3 contains 14 residues. The germline gives CDR1 LNHDA, CDR2 SQIVND (reference sequence). The CDR3 nucleotides read TGTGCCAGTAGTATCGGGACAGGGGACGAAAAACTGTTTTTT. This gives the protein CASSIGTGDEKLFF.

In DNA, the CDR3 is TGTGCCAGTAGTAGGCAGGGGGTCGGTGAAGCTTTCTTT. The encoded protein is CASSRQGVGEAFF. The J gene is TRBJ1-1, the V gene TRBV19, with 7 bases that match TRBD1. The CDR3 loop spans 13 amino acids. Germline V gene data show CDR1 as LNHDA and CDR2 as SQIVND (reference sequence). J lost 7 bases, V lost 4 bases, and 6 bases had no gene match.

This sequence joins TRBV19 and TRBJ1-5; D uncertain. The CDR3 is 14 residues long. The germline gives CDR1 LNHDA, CDR2 SQIVND (reference sequence). The V end lost 4 bases, the J end lost 3 bases, and 10 bases lay between the germline ends. CDR3 coding DNA: TGTGCCAGTAGTAATTATGGGGACAATCAGCCCCAGCATTTT. It translates to CASSNYGDNQPQHF.

The V and J genes are TRBV3-1 (or the pseudogene TRBV3-2) and TRBJ2-5; 9 bases are a match to TRBD2. Looked up from germline, CDR1 is LGHDT and CDR2 is YNNKEL (reference sequence). The CDR3 contains 18 residues. V gave up 0 bases and J gave up 1 base; unmatched junction bases: 9. CDR3 loop: CASSQDGTSRRTQETQYF. The CDR3 nucleotides read TGTGCCAGCAGCCAAGATGGGACTAGCAGACGAACCCAAGAGACCCAGTACTTC.

J is TRBJ1-1 and V is TRBV24-1; D ambiguous. The CDR3 totals 13 residues. With 2 bases removed from V and 7 bases from J, the gap between germline ends came to 10 bases. The germline gives CDR1 KGHDR, CDR2 SFDVKD. The CDR3 DNA reads as TGTGCCACCAGTGATTCCAATAGCCATGAAGCTTTCTTT. This codes for CATSDSNSHEAFF.

This clone showed up just a few times. The rearrangement uses TRBV9 and TRBJ1-1; D perhaps matches TRBD1 (5 bases). Between the trimmed V and J ends, which lost 0 bases and 4 bases, there was a span of 13 bases. Germline CDR1 is SGDLS and CDR2 is YYNGEE. This CDR3 has 15 amino acids. The CDR3, as DNA: TGTGCCAGCAGCGTAGGGGGGGAATCGGGCACTGAAGCTTTCTTT. It codes for CASSVGGESGTEAFF.

The V gene is TRBV19, the J gene TRBJ2-5; 11 bases line up with TRBD1. This CDR3 spans 15 amino acids. The germline gives CDR1 LNHDA, CDR2 SQIVND (reference sequence). The trim removed 6 bases at V and 3 bases at J, leaving 6 bases unmatched. CDR3 protein: CASRTGTGGEETQYF. The CDR3 nucleotides read TGTGCCAGTAGAACCGGGACAGGGGGGGAAGAGACCCAGTACTTC.

The V call is TRBV4-3, the J call TRBJ2-1, with D hard to call. V lost 0 bases to trimming and J lost 8 bases, with 11 bases between them. CDR1 and CDR2 from the germline V gene are LGHNA and YSLEER. The length of the CDR3 is 14 residues. In nucleotides, the CDR3 is TGCGCCAGCAGCCAAGATATGGCTGCAGATGAGCAGTTCTTC. Translating it yields CASSQDMAADEQFF.

The V gene is TRBV20-1, the J gene TRBJ1-5, with a tentative D call TRBD1 (5 bases). This CDR3 is 14 amino acids long. The germline CDR1 and CDR2 sequences are DFQATT and SNEGSKA (reference sequence). Trimming left V 3 bases short and J 6 bases short, with 15 bases between. The CDR3 nucleotides read TGCAGTGCTAGTACCAAACCAGGGCGTCAGCCCCAGCATTTT. Translating gives CSASTKPGRQPQHF.

The rearrangement uses TRBV19 and TRBJ2-5; D not resolved. The CDR3 contains 13 residues. The V gene's germline CDR1 is LNHDA and CDR2 SQIVND (reference sequence). Trimming left V 5 bases short and J 5 bases short, with 12 bases between. CDR3 loop: CASSARPPETQYF. As DNA, the CDR3 is TGTGCCAGTAGTGCCCGCCCCCCGGAGACCCAGTACTTC.

In its sample, this clone was seen once. The CDR3 DNA sequence: TGTGCCAGCAGTTTAGCGGGATTGAATAATTCACCCCTCCACTTT. Amino acid sequence: CASSLAGLNNSPLHF. The chain joins TRBV5-4 to TRBJ1-6; D unclear. Germline assignment: CDR1 SGHNT and CDR2 YYREEE (reference sequence). V shed 5 bases and J shed 5 bases, with 14 bases lying between them. The CDR3 is made up of 15 amino acids.

The chain carries TRBV19 and TRBJ1-1; 10 nucleotides match TRBD1. CDR1 is LNHDA and CDR2 is SQIVND in the germline V gene (reference sequence). Trimming cost V 9 bases and J 1 base; bases outside gene matches: 11. CDR3 length: 16 residues. CDR3 coding DNA: TGTGCCAGCACAAACCCGACAGGGGGCGAGAACACTGAAGCTTTCTTT. Translation gives CASTNPTGGENTEAFF.

The chain employs TRBV19 and TRBJ1-4; no clear D gene. V was clipped by 3 bases and J by 7 bases, with 3 bases between them. From germline, CDR1 is LNHDA and CDR2 SQIVND (reference sequence). The CDR3 is 11 residues long. CDR3 amino acids: CASSMGEKLFF. In nucleotides, the CDR3 is TGTGCCAGTAGTATGGGTGAAAAACTGTTTTTT.

The chain links TRBV3-1 (or the pseudogene TRBV3-2) to TRBJ1-6; D not resolved. Trimming took off 3 bases at V and 11 bases at J, with 8 bases between the two ends. This CDR3 has 12 amino acids. Germline-derived CDR1 and CDR2 are LGHDT and YNNKEL (reference sequence). CDR3 residues: CASSQGGAPLHF. DNA for the CDR3: TGTGCCAGCAGCCAGGGCGGGGCACCCCTCCACTTT.

The V call is TRBV5-1, the J call TRBJ2-1; unclear D gene. Germline CDR1 reads SGHRS; CDR2 reads YFSETQ. This CDR3 is built from 15 residues. Trimming shortened V by 0 bases and J by 3 bases, and 10 bases separated the two germline ends. CDR3 bases: TGCGCCAGCAGCTTGGCCACCGGCAGCTACAATGAGCAGTTCTTC. Encoded protein: CASSLATGSYNEQFF.

The chain joins TRBV6-5 to TRBJ1-2, with D maybe TRBD1 (6 bases). V was clipped by 10 bases and J by 8 bases, with 20 bases between them. Germline loops: CDR1 MNHEY, CDR2 SVGAGI. The CDR3 contains 13 residues. CDR3 sequence (DNA): TGTGCCACCTTCAGTACAGGGCTCGGGGGCTACACCTTC. It yields the protein CATFSTGLGGYTF.

The V and J genes are TRBV7-6 and TRBJ2-2; D perhaps matches TRBD1 (5 bases). V was trimmed by 5 bases and J by 4 bases, leaving 11 bases between them. The CDR3 has 14 amino acids. CDR1 is SGHVS and CDR2 is FNYEAQ in the germline V gene. CDR3 sequence: CASSKTGSTGELFF. CDR3 DNA: TGTGCCAGCAGCAAAACAGGATCCACCGGGGAGCTGTTTTTT.

The V call is TRBV9, the J call TRBJ1-3; D perhaps matches TRBD1 (6 bases). CDR3 length equals 15 residues. V shed 3 bases and J shed 0 bases, with 10 bases lying between them. Germline CDR1 SGDLS, CDR2 YYNGEE. The CDR3 protein is CASSAGTISGNTIYF. The DNA for the CDR3 is TGTGCCAGCAGCGCCGGGACAATCTCTGGAAACACCATATATTTT.

This chain joins TRBV6-1 and TRBJ2-5; weak D call: TRBD1 (5 bases). The germline gives CDR1 MNHNS, CDR2 SASEGT. V was trimmed by 3 bases and J by 5 bases, leaving 22 bases between them. CDR3 length equals 17 residues. The CDR3 spells CASSDSRDSVVEETQYF. The DNA of the CDR3 is TGTGCCAGCAGTGACAGCAGGGATTCTGTCGTCGAGGAGACCCAGTACTTC.

This rearrangement joins TRBV6-2 or TRBV6-3 to TRBJ1-4, with unresolved D. V lost 5 bases, J lost 4 bases, and 17 bases lay in between. The V gene's germline CDR1 is MNHEY and CDR2 SVGEGT. The CDR3 has 16 amino acids. The CDR3 nucleotides read TGTGCCAGCAGTCTAGGACGCGACGGAAATAATGAAAAACTGTTTTTT. It is translated as CASSLGRDGNNEKLFF.

The J gene is TRBJ1-1, the V gene TRBV5-1, with D maybe TRBD1 (5 bases). Trimming shortened V by 4 bases and J by 6 bases, and 13 bases separated the two germline ends. CDR3 length: 13 residues. Looked up from germline, CDR1 is SGHRS and CDR2 is YFSETQ. This CDR3 is CASSQGSAAEAFF. The CDR3 DNA follows: TGCGCCAGCAGCCAGGGCAGCGCGGCTGAAGCTTTCTTT.

The chain joins TRBV25-1 to TRBJ2-3; 15 nucleotides line up with TRBD2. V lost 5 bases, J lost 1 base, and 4 bases stayed unmatched. This CDR3 has 17 amino acids. Germline CDR1 is MGHDK and CDR2 is SYGVNS. CDR3 sequence reads: CASSRTSGGAGTDTQYF. In DNA, the CDR3 is TGTGCCAGCAGTCGGACTAGCGGGGGGGCCGGCACAGATACGCAGTATTTT.

This sequence joins TRBV10-3 and TRBJ1-1; TRBD1 aligns across 7 bases. The V gene's germline CDR1 is ENHRY and CDR2 SYGVKD. The CDR3 consists of 15 residues. The junction had 5 bases not matched to a gene; V was cut back by 3 bases and J by 1 base. Here the CDR3 reads CAISDNRGPNTEAFF. DNA for the CDR3: TGTGCCATCAGTGATAACAGGGGCCCGAACACTGAAGCTTTCTTT.

The J gene is TRBJ1-5, the V gene TRBV5-5; 10 nucleotides match TRBD1. Germline lookup yields CDR1 SGHKS and CDR2 YYEKEE (reference sequence). With 2 bases clipped from V and 6 bases from J, the junction kept 5 bases outside the gene matches. This CDR3 spans 15 amino acids. The CDR3 here is CASSFGQGVSQPQHF. The CDR3 DNA follows: TGTGCCAGCAGCTTTGGACAGGGGGTTTCTCAGCCCCAGCATTTT.

J is TRBJ1-5 and V is TRBV19, with 11 bases matching TRBD1. Germline V gene lookup returns CDR1 LNHDA and CDR2 SQIVND (reference sequence). The CDR3 contains 15 residues. V lost 3 bases, J lost 6 bases, and 4 bases stayed unmatched. The CDR3 protein is CASSIRDRGVQPQHF. DNA for the CDR3: TGTGCCAGTAGTATCCGGGACAGGGGGGTTCAGCCCCAGCATTTT. The full variable domain, in which reference TRBV19 and TRBJ1-5 provide the parts outside the CDR3, is DGGITQSPKYLFRKEGQNVTLSCEQNLNHDAMYWYRQDPGQGLRLIYYSQIVNDFQKGDIAEGYSVSREKKESFPLTVTSAQKNPTAFYLCASSIRDRGVQPQHFGDGTRLSIL.